Below are 13 T cell receptor beta chains sequenced from a single sample in a study of technical replicates of blood from several donors. Sequencing was performed with immunoSEQ multiplex PCR; in TCRdb, only in-frame clones are kept and a portion is missing. Of 55,000 to 80,000 clones listed, 93% are singletons. Sequencing was carried out using T cells isolated from PBMCs. These receptors were collected from a human donor in good health.

This clone is a singleton in its sample. V gene TRBV6-5 combines with J gene TRBJ1-2; 8 nucleotides agree with TRBD1. The CDR3 has 16 residues. The ends lost 3 bases at V and 7 bases at J; junction bases unmatched: 13. Looked up from germline, CDR1 is MNHEY and CDR2 is SVGAGI. The CDR3: CASSYDRGLPGGGYTF. DNA of the CDR3: TGTGCCAGCAGTTATGACAGGGGACTCCCGGGGGGTGGCTACACCTTC.

This clone occurred once. V is TRBV5-1 and J is TRBJ1-5, with TRBD1 identical over 7 bases. This CDR3 spans 15 amino acids. Per the germline V gene, CDR1 is SGHRS and CDR2 is YFSETQ. Trimming took 4 bases from V and 2 from J; bases not matched to a gene: 6. The CDR3 DNA reads as TGCGCCAGCAGCACGGGACAGTCAGGCAATCAGCCCCAGCATTTT. Amino acids: CASSTGQSGNQPQHF. Drawing the rest from reference TRBV5-1 and TRBJ1-5, the complete variable domain is KAGVTQTPRYLIKTRGQQVTLSCSPISGHRSVSWYQQTPGQGLQFLFEYFSETQRNKGNFPGRFSGRQFSNSRSEMNVSTLELGDSALYLCASSTGQSGNQPQHFGDGTRLSIL.

V usage is TRBV27 and J usage is TRBJ2-3; no clear D. Trimming cost V 6 bases and J 4 bases, with 8 bases left between them. CDR3 length: 12 residues. CDR1 and CDR2 from the germline V gene are MNHEY and SMNVEV (reference sequence). The CDR3 sequence: CASSHFPDTQYF. The CDR3, as DNA: TGTGCCAGCAGCCACTTCCCAGATACGCAGTATTTT.

The rearrangement links TRBV2 to TRBJ2-7, with TRBD1 matching over 8 bases. Per germline, CDR1 SNHLY and CDR2 FYNNEI. Germline trimming cut 6 bases from V and 1 base from J; bases unmatched to any gene: 8. The length of the CDR3 is 15 residues. The CDR3 here is CASRGTTGDSYEQYF. CDR3 in DNA: TGTGCCAGCAGGGGCACGACAGGGGATTCCTACGAGCAGTACTTC.

The chain carries TRBV14 and TRBJ2-7; 10 nucleotides agree with TRBD2. The V segment lost 6 bases and the J segment 3 bases; nucleotides outside the gene matches: 8. This CDR3 spans 15 amino acids. Germline CDR1 reads SGHDN; CDR2 reads FVKESK. The CDR3 loop reads CASRPTSGMVYEQYF. The CDR3 bases are TGTGCCAGCAGACCAACTAGCGGGATGGTCTACGAGCAGTACTTC.

J is TRBJ2-7 and V is TRBV28; 9 bases are shared with TRBD2. CDR3 length: 14 residues. The germline V gene has CDR1 MDHEN and CDR2 SYDVKM. Trimming removed 8 bases from V and 2 bases from J; junction bases left unmatched: 7. The CDR3 coding sequence is TGTGCCAGCTTTAGGACTAGCGCCACCTACGAGCAGTACTTC. Translation: CASFRTSATYEQYF.

The chain links TRBV19 to TRBJ2-7, with D possibly matching TRBD1 (6 bases). Germline CDR1 is LNHDA and CDR2 is SQIVND (reference sequence). V gave up 3 bases and J gave up 2 bases, with 11 bases separating them. This CDR3 is built from 14 residues. The chain's CDR3 is CASSIHGGPYEQYF. CDR3 in DNA: TGTGCCAGTAGTATTCATGGGGGCCCCTACGAGCAGTACTTC. The full variable domain, completed using reference TRBV19 and TRBJ2-7, is DGGITQSPKYLFRKEGQNVTLSCEQNLNHDAMYWYRQDPGQGLRLIYYSQIVNDFQKGDIAEGYSVSREKKESFPLTVTSAQKNPTAFYLCASSIHGGPYEQYFGPGTRLTVT.

This clone was counted once. The V call is TRBV19, the J call TRBJ2-4; D is possibly TRBD2 (5 bases). Trimming left V 6 bases short and J 5 bases short, with 11 bases between. CDR3 size: 13 residues. The germline CDR1 and CDR2 sequences are LNHDA and SQIVND (reference sequence). CDR3 loop: CASSGVSENIQYF. CDR3 in DNA: TGTGCCAGTAGCGGGGTTTCAGAAAACATTCAGTACTTC.

The J gene is TRBJ1-1, the V gene TRBV28; weak D call: TRBD1 (6 bases). Germline V gene sequence: CDR1 MDHEN, CDR2 SYDVKM. The CDR3 length is 14 residues. V gave up 2 bases and J gave up 5 bases, with 12 bases separating them. The CDR3 loop is CASSLTRTGTEAFF. DNA for the CDR3: TGTGCCAGCAGTTTAACAAGAACAGGGACTGAAGCTTTCTTT.

This chain links TRBV30 with TRBJ2-1; D not resolved. V was cut by 5 bases and J by 8 bases, with 19 bases left in between. CDR1 GTSNPN and CDR2 SVGIG come from the germline V gene (reference sequence). This CDR3 region has 14 residues. The CDR3: CAWGPPYALDEQFF. The CDR3 nucleotides are TGTGCCTGGGGCCCCCCGTACGCATTGGATGAGCAGTTCTTC.

This rearrangement joins TRBV11-2 to TRBJ1-4, with D perhaps TRBD1 (6 bases). This CDR3 has 15 residues. V lost 1 base to trimming and J lost 4 bases, with 10 bases between them. CDR1 and CDR2 (germline): SGHAT, FQNNGV. CDR3 region: CASSLGDRNNEKLFF. CDR3 nucleotide sequence: TGTGCCAGCAGCTTAGGAGACAGGAATAATGAAAAACTGTTTTTT.

With regard to this clone: Germline and junction disagree at one end, which may indicate a read error. This chain links TRBV11-3 with TRBJ2-7, with 8 nucleotides matching TRBD1. Germline V lookup: CDR1 SGHNT, CDR2 YENEEA. This CDR3 is 13 amino acids long. CDR3 residues: CASSLEGDREQYF. CDR3 coding DNA: TGTGCCAGCAGCCTAGAGGGGGACAGGGAGCAGTACTTC.

This chain uses TRBV18 with TRBJ2-3, with D possibly matching TRBD2 (6 bases). V was cut by 0 bases and J by 3 bases, with 16 bases left in between. The germline gives CDR1 KGHSH, CDR2 LQKENI. This CDR3 comprises 17 residues. CDR3 in DNA: TGTGCCAGCTCACCACCTTTCAGGGACTGGGGGACAGATACGCAGTATTTT. It translates to CASSPPFRDWGTDTQYF.